This entry lists 9 T cell receptor beta chains sequenced from one sample in a study of regulatory T cells in long-lasting Graves disease. To make TCR beta libraries, researchers used iRepertoire HTBI primers and Arm-PCR of CDR3 regions. TCRdb itself ran the multiplex PCR reads through MiXCR, one entry per CDR3 protein. The sample lists about 400,000 distinct CDR3 sequences, over 12% occurring once. The time point: newly diagnosed GD, antithyroid drugs for less than 3 months. Preparation of the TCR library used RNA extracted from PBMCs. A further study also used this sample, focusing on T cells in Graves' hyperthyroidism and ophthalmopathy.

Sequences were derived from peripheral blood mononuclear cells (PBMCs), sampled at new diagnosis, from a patient treated with antithyroid drugs. These receptors were obtained from a woman in her thirties or forties with Graves disease.

In its sample, this clonotype was seen a few times. V is TRBV4-1 and J is TRBJ2-7, with 12 bases lining up with TRBD2. The CDR3 is made up of 14 amino acids. V was clipped by 1 base and J by 6 bases; unmatched bases: 1. Germline V gene data show CDR1 as MGHRA and CDR2 as YSYEKL. DNA of the CDR3: TGCGCCAGCAGCCAAGGACTAGCGGGAGTCGAGCAGTACTTC. Translated, it gives CASSQGLAGVEQYF.

In this sample, this clonotype turned up many times. The CDR3 here is CATSRERASPGEVQYF. The CDR3 DNA sequence: TGTGCCACCAGCAGAGAGAGAGCATCACCCGGGGAGGTGCAGTATTTT. The rearrangement uses TRBV15 and TRBJ2-3; tentative D call: TRBD2 (6 bases). This CDR3 region has 16 residues. V gave up 0 bases and J gave up 11 bases, with 21 bases separating them. In germline, CDR1 is LNHNV, CDR2 YYDKDF (reference sequence).

This clonotype was recorded at least ten times. The rearrangement joins TRBV18 to TRBJ2-7, with TRBD1 matching 10 bases. The length of the CDR3 is 15 residues. The V and J ends lost 1 base and 5 bases, in that order; junction bases with no gene match: 5. Germline assignment: CDR1 KGHSH and CDR2 LQKENI. CDR3: CASSPLTGGSDEQYF. CDR3 nucleotide sequence: TGTGCCAGCTCACCACTGACAGGGGGCTCTGACGAGCAGTACTTC.

This chain links TRBV28 with TRBJ1-2, with D perhaps matching TRBD1 (5 bases). Germline V CDR1 and CDR2: MDHEN, SYDVKM. This CDR3 is built from 14 residues. The V end was cut by 5 bases, the J end by 3 bases, with 13 bases between. The CDR3 DNA sequence: TGTGCCAGCAGTGGACGGCCGGGGGACTATGGCTACACCTTC. Its translation is CASSGRPGDYGYTF.

Ten or more counts support this clonotype. The V gene is TRBV28, the J gene TRBJ2-5; D is tentatively TRBD1 or TRBD2 (6 bases each). Germline CDR1 MDHEN, CDR2 SYDVKM. Trimming took off 7 bases at V and 2 bases at J, with 20 bases between the two ends. The CDR3 runs to 16 residues. The CDR3, as DNA: TGTGCCAGCACCAAGGGGGGTGCGCTGGTACAAGAGACCCAGTACTTC. Amino acid sequence: CASTKGGALVQETQYF. Full variable domain (outside the CDR3, taken from reference TRBV28 and TRBJ2-5): DVKVTQSSRYLVKRTGEKVFLECVQDMDHENMFWYRQDPGLGLRLIYFSYDVKMKEKGDIPEGYSVSREKKERFSLILESASTNQTSMYLCASTKGGALVQETQYFGPGTRLLVL.

This clonotype was counted between two and nine times. The chain recombines TRBV29-1 with TRBJ1-5; no firm D call. V was cut by 4 bases and J by 4 bases, with 8 bases left in between. This CDR3 comprises 12 residues. The V gene's germline CDR1 is SQVTM and CDR2 ANQGSEA. In nucleotides, the CDR3 is TGCAGCGTTGCCGAGGGAAATCAGCCCCAGCATTTT. Amino acid sequence: CSVAEGNQPQHF. Complete variable domain (other parts from reference TRBV29-1 and TRBJ1-5): SAVISQKPSRDICQRGTSLTIQCQVDSQVTMMFWYRQQPGQSLTLIATANQGSEATYESGFVIDKFPISRPNLTFSTLTVSNMSPEDSSIYLCSVAEGNQPQHFGDGTRLSIL.

This chain uses TRBV20-1 with TRBJ2-7; D remains ambiguous. The germline V and J ends were trimmed by 2 bases and 1 base, with 9 bases remaining between them. CDR3 length: 13 amino acids. Per the germline V gene, CDR1 is DFQATT and CDR2 is SNEGSKA (reference sequence). The CDR3: CSARTESSYEQYF. The CDR3 nucleotides read TGCAGTGCTAGAACGGAGTCGTCCTACGAGCAGTACTTC.

This clonotype showed up just once. This sequence may be a read error, since a much larger clone differs from it by one base. The rearrangement links TRBV10-3 to TRBJ2-3; maybe TRBD1 (6 bases). With the DNA end fitting TRBJ2-7 better, the J assignment may be wrong. CDR3 length: 14 residues. In germline, CDR1 is ENHRY, CDR2 SYGVKD. For the CDR3, the DNA is TGTGCCATCAGTTGGGACGGACAGTCCTACGAGCAGTACTTC. As protein: CAISWDGQSYEQYF.

This clonotype was seen many times. The chain couples TRBV7-8 to TRBJ2-5, with 10 bases lining up with TRBD2. V trimming: 4 bases; J trimming: 4 bases; junction bases outside the gene matches: 6. The CDR3 consists of 15 residues. The germline V gene encodes CDR1 SGHVS and CDR2 FQNEAQ. The CDR3 DNA is TGTGCCAGCAGCTCCAGCGGGAGGGCTGCAGAGACCCAGTACTTC. Amino acid sequence: CASSSSGRAAETQYF.